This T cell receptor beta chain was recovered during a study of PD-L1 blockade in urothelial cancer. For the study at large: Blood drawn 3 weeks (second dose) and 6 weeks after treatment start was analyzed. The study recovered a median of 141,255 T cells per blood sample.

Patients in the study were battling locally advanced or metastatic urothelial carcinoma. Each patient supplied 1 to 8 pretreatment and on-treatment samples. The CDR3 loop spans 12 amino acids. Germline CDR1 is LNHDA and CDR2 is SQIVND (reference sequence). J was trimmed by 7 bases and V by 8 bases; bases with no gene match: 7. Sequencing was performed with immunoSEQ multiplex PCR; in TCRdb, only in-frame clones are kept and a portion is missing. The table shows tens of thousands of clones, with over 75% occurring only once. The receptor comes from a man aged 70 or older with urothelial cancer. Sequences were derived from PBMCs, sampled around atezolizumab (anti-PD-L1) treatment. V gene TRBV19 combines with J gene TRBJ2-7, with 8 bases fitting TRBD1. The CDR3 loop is CASSDRAREQYF. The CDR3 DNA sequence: TGTGCCAGTTCGGACAGGGCTAGGGAGCAGTACTTC. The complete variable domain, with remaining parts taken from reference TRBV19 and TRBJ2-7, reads DGGITQSPKYLFRKEGQNVTLSCEQNLNHDAMYWYRQDPGQGLRLIYYSQIVNDFQKGDIAEGYSVSREKKESFPLTVTSAQKNPTAFYLCASSDRAREQYFGPGTRLTVT.